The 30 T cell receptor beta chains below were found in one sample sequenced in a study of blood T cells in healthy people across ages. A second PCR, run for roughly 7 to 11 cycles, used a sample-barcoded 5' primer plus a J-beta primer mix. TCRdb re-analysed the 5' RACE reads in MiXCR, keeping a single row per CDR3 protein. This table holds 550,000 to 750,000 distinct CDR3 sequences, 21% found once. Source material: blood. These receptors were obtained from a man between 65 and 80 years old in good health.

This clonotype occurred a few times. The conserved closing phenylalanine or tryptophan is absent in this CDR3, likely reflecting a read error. CDR3 in amino acids: CASSLGPGHGGNYMNTEAFL. For the CDR3, the DNA is TGCGCCAGCAGCTTGGGACCGGGACACGGTGGAAACTACATGAACACTGAAGCTTTCCTT. The rearrangement uses TRBV5-1 and TRBJ1-1, with TRBD1 as a possible D gene (6 bases). The V gene's germline CDR1 is SGHRS and CDR2 YFSETQ. The V gene lost 0 bases and the J gene lost 0 bases, with 24 bases spanning the gap. The CDR3 length is 20 residues.

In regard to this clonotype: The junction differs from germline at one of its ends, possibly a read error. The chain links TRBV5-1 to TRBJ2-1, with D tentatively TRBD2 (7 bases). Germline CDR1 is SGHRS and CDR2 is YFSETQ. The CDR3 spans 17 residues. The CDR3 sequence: CASSPGGGVSSYNERFF. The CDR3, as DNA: TGCGCCAGCAGCCCGGGGGGCGGGGTTAGCTCCTACAATGAGCGGTTCTTC.

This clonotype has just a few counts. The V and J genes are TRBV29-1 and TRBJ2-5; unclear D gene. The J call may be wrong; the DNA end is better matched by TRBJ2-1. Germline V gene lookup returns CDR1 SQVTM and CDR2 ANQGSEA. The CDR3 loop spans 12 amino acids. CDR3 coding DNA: TGCAGCGTTGAAGATCCTGGTACTGAGCAGTTCTTC. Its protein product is CSVEDPGTEQFF.

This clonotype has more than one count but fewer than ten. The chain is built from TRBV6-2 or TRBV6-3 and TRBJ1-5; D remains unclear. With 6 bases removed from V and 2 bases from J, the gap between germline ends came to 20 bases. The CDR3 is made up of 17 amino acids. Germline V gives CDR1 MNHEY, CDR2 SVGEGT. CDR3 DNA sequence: TGTGCCAGCAGCCCGTATCGAACGCCAAATGGCAATCAGCCCCAGCATTTT. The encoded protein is CASSPYRTPNGNQPQHF.

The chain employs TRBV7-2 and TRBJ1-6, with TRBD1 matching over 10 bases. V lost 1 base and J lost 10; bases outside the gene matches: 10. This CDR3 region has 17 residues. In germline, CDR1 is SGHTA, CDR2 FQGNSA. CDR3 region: CASSLVGTGELGSPLHF. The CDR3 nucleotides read TGTGCCAGCAGCTTAGTAGGGACAGGGGAACTCGGATCACCCCTCCACTTT. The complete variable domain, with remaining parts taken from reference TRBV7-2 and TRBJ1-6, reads GAGVSQSPSNKVTEKGKDVELRCDPISGHTALYWYRQSLGQGLEFLIYFQGNSAPDKSGLPSDRFSAERTGGSVSTLTIQRTQQEDSAVYLCASSLVGTGELGSPLHFGNGTRLTVT.

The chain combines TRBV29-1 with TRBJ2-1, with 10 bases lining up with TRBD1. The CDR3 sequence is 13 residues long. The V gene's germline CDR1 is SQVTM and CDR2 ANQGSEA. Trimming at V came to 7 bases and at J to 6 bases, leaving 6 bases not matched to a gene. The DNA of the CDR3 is TGCAGCGGCTCCGGGACAGGGGTCAATGAGCAGTTCTTC. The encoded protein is CSGSGTGVNEQFF.

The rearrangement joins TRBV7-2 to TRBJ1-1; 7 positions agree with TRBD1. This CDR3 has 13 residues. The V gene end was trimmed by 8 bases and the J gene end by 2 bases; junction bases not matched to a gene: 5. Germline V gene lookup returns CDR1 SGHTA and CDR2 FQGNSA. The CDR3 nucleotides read TGTGCCAGCGGGACAGCCCGTAACACTGAAGCTTTCTTT. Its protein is CASGTARNTEAFF.

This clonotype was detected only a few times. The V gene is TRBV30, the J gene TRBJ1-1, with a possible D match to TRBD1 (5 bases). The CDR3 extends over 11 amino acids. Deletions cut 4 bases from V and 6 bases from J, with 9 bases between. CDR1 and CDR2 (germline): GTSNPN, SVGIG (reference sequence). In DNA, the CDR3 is TGTGCCTGGACCCAGGGTTCTGAAGCTTTCTTT. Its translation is CAWTQGSEAFF.

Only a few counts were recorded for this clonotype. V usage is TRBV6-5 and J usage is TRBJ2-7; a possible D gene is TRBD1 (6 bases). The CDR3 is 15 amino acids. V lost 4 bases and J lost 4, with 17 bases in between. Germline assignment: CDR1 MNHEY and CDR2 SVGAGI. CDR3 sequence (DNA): TGTGCCAGCAGTTCAGCCTACAGGGCCGAATACGAGCAGTACTTC. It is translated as CASSSAYRAEYEQYF.

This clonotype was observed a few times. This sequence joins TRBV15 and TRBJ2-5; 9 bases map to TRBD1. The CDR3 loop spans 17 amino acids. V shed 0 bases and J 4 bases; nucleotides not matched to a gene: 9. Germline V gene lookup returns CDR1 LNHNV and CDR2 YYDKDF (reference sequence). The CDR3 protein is CATSRDARGQGRETQYF. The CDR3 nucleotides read TGTGCCACCAGCAGAGATGCCCGCGGACAGGGGAGAGAGACCCAGTACTTC.

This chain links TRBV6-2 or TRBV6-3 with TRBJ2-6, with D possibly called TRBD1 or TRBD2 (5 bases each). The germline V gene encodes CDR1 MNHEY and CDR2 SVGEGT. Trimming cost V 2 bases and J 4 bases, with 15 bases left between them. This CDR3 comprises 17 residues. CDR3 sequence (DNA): TGTGCCAGCAGTTACGGGGGTTTTGGTACAGGGGCCAACGTCCTGACTTTC. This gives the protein CASSYGGFGTGANVLTF.

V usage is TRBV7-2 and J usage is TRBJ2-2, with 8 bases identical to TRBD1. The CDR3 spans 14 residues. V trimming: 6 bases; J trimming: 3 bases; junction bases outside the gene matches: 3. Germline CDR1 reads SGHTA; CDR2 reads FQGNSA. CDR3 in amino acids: CASSRDRYTGELFF. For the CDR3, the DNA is TGTGCCAGCAGTCGGGACAGGTACACCGGGGAGCTGTTTTTT.

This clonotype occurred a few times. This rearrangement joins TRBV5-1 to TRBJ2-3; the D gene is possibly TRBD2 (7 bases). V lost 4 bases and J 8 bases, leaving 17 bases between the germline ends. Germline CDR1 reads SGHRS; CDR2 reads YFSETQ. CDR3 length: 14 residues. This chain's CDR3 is CASSPGGKQGTQYF. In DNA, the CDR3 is TGCGCCAGCAGCCCGGGAGGAAAACAGGGTACGCAGTATTTT.

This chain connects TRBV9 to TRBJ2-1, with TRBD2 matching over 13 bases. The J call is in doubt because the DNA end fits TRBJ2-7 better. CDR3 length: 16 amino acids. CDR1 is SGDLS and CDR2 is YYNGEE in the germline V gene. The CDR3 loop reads CASSAGLAGESYEQYF. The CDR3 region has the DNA TGTGCCAGCAGCGCCGGACTAGCGGGAGAATCCTACGAGCAGTACTTC.

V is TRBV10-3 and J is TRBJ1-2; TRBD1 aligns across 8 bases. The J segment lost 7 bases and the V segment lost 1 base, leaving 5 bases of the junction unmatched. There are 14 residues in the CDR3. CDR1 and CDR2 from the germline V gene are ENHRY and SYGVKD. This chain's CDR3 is CAISEWQGASGYTF. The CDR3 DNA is TGTGCCATCAGTGAGTGGCAGGGGGCAAGTGGCTACACCTTC.

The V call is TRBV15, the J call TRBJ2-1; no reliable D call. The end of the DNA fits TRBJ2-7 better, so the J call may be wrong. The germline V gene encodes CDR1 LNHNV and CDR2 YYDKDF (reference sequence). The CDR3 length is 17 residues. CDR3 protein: CATSRDLDAFSSLEQYF. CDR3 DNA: TGTGCCACCAGCAGAGACCTGGACGCATTCTCCTCTCTCGAGCAGTACTTC.

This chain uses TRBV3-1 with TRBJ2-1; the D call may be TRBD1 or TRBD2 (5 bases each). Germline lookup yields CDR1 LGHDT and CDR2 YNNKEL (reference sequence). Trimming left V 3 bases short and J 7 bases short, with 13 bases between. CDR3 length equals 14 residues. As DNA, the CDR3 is TGTGCCAGCAGCCAGTCGGGACGGTTTAATGAGCAGTTCTTC. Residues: CASSQSGRFNEQFF.

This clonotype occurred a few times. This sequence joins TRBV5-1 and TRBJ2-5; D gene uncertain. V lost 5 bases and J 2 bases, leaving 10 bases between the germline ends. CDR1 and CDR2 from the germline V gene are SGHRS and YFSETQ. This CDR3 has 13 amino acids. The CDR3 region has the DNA TGCGCCAGCAGAGAGTCGTCACAAGAGACCCAGTACTTC. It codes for CASRESSQETQYF.

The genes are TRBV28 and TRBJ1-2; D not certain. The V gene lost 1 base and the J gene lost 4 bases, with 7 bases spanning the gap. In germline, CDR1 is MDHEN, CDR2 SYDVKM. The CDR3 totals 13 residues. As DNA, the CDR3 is TGTGCCAGCAGTTTATACCAGATCTATGGCTACACCTTC. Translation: CASSLYQIYGYTF.

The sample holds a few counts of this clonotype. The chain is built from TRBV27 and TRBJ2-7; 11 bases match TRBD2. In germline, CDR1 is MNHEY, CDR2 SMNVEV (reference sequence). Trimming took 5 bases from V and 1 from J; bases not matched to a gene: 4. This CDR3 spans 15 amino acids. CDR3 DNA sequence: TGTGCCAGCAGTGTCACTAGCGGGGGATCCTACGAGCAGTACTTC. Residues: CASSVTSGGSYEQYF.

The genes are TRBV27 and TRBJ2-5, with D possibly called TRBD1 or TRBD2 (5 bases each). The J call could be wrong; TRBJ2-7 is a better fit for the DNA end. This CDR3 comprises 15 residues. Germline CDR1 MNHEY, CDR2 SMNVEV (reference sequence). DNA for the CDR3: TGTGCCAGCAGTACCTCGGGACCGTGGTCCTACGAGCAGTACTTC. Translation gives CASSTSGPWSYEQYF.

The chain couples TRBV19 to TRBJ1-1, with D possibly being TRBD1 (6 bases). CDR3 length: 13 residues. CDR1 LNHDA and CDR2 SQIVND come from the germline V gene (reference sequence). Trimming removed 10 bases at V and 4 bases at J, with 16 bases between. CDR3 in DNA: TGTGCCACTTCGAGTCAGGGGAGCACTGAAGCTTTCTTT. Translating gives CATSSQGSTEAFF. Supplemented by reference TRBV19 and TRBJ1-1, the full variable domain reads DGGITQSPKYLFRKEGQNVTLSCEQNLNHDAMYWYRQDPGQGLRLIYYSQIVNDFQKGDIAEGYSVSREKKESFPLTVTSAQKNPTAFYLCATSSQGSTEAFFGQGTRLTVV.

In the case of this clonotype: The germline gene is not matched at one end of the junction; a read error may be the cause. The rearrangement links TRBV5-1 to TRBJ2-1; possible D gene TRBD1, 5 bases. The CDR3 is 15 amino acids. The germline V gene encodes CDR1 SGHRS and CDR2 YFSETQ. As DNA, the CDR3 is TGCACCAGCAGCTTGGTGCAGGGCCCCTACAATGAGCAGTTCTTC. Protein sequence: CTSSLVQGPYNEQFF.

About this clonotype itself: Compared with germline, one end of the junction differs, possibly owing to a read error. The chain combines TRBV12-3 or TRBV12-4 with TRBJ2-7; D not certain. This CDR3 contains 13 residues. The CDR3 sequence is CASSLAEPYEQYF. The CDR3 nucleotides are TGTGCTAGCAGTTTAGCCGAACCCTACGAGCAGTACTTC.

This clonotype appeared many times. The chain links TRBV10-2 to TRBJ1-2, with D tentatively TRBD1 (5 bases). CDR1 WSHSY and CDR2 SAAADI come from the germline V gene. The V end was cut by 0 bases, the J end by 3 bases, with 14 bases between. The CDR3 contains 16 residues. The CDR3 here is CASSESGGAAYYGYTF. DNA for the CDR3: TGCGCCAGCAGTGAGTCGGGGGGTGCAGCTTACTATGGCTACACCTTC.

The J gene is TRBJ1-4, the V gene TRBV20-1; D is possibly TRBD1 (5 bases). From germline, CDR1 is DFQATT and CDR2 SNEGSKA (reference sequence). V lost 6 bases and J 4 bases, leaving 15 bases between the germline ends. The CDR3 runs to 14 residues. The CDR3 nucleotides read TGCAGTGCCCAAGCCCAGACAGTTAATGAAAAACTGTTTTTT. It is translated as CSAQAQTVNEKLFF.

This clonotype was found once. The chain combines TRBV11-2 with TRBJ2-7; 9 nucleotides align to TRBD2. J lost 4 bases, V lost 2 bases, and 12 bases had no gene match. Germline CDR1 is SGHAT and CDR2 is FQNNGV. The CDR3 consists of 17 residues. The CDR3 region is CASSLMRSGRIRYEQYF. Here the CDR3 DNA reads TGTGCCAGCAGCTTAATGCGTAGCGGGAGAATTCGATACGAGCAGTACTTC.

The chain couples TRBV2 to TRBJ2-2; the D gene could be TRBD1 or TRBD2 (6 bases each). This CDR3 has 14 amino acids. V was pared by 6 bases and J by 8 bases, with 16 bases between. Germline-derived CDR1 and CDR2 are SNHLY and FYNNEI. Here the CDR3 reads CASSTGRGPGELFF. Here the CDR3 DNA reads TGTGCCAGCAGCACAGGGCGGGGACCGGGGGAGCTGTTTTTT.

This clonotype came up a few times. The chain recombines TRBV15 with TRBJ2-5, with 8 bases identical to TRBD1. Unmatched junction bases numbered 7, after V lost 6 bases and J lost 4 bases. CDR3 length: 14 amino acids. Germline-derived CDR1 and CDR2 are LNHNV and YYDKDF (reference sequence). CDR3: CATSQDREVETQYF. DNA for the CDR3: TGTGCCACCAGTCAGGACAGGGAGGTAGAGACCCAGTACTTC.

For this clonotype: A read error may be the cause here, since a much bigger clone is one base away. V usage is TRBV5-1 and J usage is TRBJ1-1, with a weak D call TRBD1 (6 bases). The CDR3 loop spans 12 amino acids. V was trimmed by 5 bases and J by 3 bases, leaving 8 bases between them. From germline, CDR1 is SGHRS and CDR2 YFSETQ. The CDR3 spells CASSKGDTEAFF. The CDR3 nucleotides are TGCGCCAGCAGTAAGGGGGACACTGAAGCTTTCTTT. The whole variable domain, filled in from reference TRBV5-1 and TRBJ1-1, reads KAGVTQTPRYLIKTRGQQVTLSCSPISGHRSVSWYQQTPGQGLQFLFEYFSETQRNKGNFPGRFSGRQFSNSRSEMNVSTLELGDSALYLCASSKGDTEAFFGQGTRLTVV.